The clone carrying this TCR beta chain was counted between two and nine times. Its antigen is not identified. These data belong to a study of T-cell memory formation after mild COVID-19. A single record per CDR3 protein comes from TCRdb applying MiXCR to the 5' RACE reads. The repertoire holds under 300,000 distinct CDR3 sequences, approximately 7.6% seen once, with approximately 23% in the top ten. Study conclusions and caveats: That cross-reactive memory joined was suggested by some responding clones appearing in pre-infection memory.

This TCR came from a man aged 18-30 years who had mild COVID-19 (a few samples of this study predate the infection). Cell type and time point are not known. Specimen: PBMCs or a T cell subset sorted from them (not recorded which).

CDR3 amino acids: CATYDRATDTQYF. The DNA of the CDR3 is TGTGCCACGTACGACAGGGCGACAGATACGCAGTATTTT. The V and J genes are TRBV10-3 and TRBJ2-3; 7 bases align to TRBD1. The germline CDR1 and CDR2 sequences are ENHRY and SYGVKD. The V gene end was trimmed by 10 bases and the J gene end by 3 bases; junction bases not matched to a gene: 7. This CDR3 is 13 amino acids long.